This T cell receptor beta chain was found in a study of PD-1 blockade in classical Hodgkin lymphoma. Study-wide findings and caveats: What caused the repertoire differences, perhaps disease activity or prior therapy, remains undefined. When set against healthy donors, newly diagnosed patients were reported to show lower baseline TCR diversity. Newly diagnosed patients had diversity similar to the baseline diversity of complete responders.

On this clone: Its antigen is unidentified.

The V gene lost 6 bases and the J gene lost 3 bases, with 17 bases spanning the gap. Germline V gene data show CDR1 as SSHAT and CDR2 as FNYEAQ (reference sequence). There are 15 residues in the CDR3. The repertoire was sequenced with immunoSEQ multiplex PCR; TCRdb's copy has only in-frame clones and lacks some. Here the sample spans about 85,000 clones, less than 95% being singletons. Time point given: cycle 4 day 1 (C4D1), after 6 weeks of nivolumab. After autologous stem cell transplantation all patients relapsed, and prior brentuximab vedotin exposure differed between cohorts. The chain carries TRBV7-7 and TRBJ2-5; possible D gene TRBD2, 5 bases. The source of this sequence is a human donor with classical Hodgkin lymphoma. The sample here was peripheral blood mononuclear cells (PBMCs), taken before the fourth cycle of nivolumab. The CDR3 spells CASRKGVGVEETQYF. As DNA, the CDR3 is TGTGCCAGCAGGAAGGGAGTGGGTGTAGAAGAGACCCAGTACTTC.